This TCR beta chain was recovered during a study of shared clonotypes between healthy human individuals (dated by TCRdb to 2019 to 2021). Regarding the study in general: A couple of women and three men aged 18 to 49 years were included in the cohort. Per donor, three plates each were used for CD4 naive and CD4 memory, two for CD8 naive, and one for CD8 memory. The study deeply sequenced blood TCR repertoires of roughly five healthy adults to estimate repertoire size and the extent of clonotype sharing between individuals. Libraries were prepared and TCR repertoires were sequenced by different laboratories using diverse techniques, in order to increase sequencing depth and limit assay-specific biases. Each donor's leukapheresis produced roughly between roughly 0.85 and 9.5 billion PBMCs. On the study overall, not on this receptor specifically: Incomplete sequencing was indicated by rarefaction of sorted-subset datasets, despite the large sequencing depth. Only blood was sampled, and tissue TCR repertoires likely differ from those in blood. Pairwise subsampling indicated that sequencing depth was expected to affect the degree of clonotype sharing among donors. Because the study included only a small number of donors, the genetic and exposure-history diversity represented was limited. Higher generation probabilities were observed for clonotypes shared by all four sorted-subset donors than for non-shared clonotypes. Across four donors, approximately 4.9% of naive CD4, approximately 3.6% of naive CD8, about 2.3% of memory CD4, and 0.4% of memory CD8 clonotypes were shared. Naive subsets generally had larger estimated clonotype richness than memory subsets did.

For the CD8 naive samples, CD45RO-negative cells were positively selected for CCR7, yielding a CD45RA+CCR7+ population from which TemRA cells were excluded. Donors were healthy HIV-negative adults with no recently reported acute infections or vaccinations. Only Caucasian adults living in Nashville, Tennessee, USA were represented among the donors. Blood was obtained by leukapheresis, after which PBMCs were separated by Ficoll-Histopaque density gradient centrifugation and cryopreserved in liquid nitrogen vapor phase. Analytical flow cytometry was used to check the purity and quantity of every magnetically sorted T cell population. Each sorted fraction had its genomic DNA isolated and then quantified by UV absorbance on a Nanodrop 2000c. CDR1 is given as MNHEY and CDR2 as SVGAGI, both from the germline V gene. The CDR3 sequence holds 12 residues, the cysteine and phenylalanine included. The entry retains the CDR3 DNA only, 36 bases that are in frame from base 1. The junction carries 13 bases between V and J, which are trimmed by 8 bases and 6 bases respectively.

This clone was observed once. Its antigen is unknown. No base quality information exists; no much larger clone differs at one position. TCR CDR3 regions were amplified from genomic DNA by multiplex PCR using the deep immunoSEQ assay. Extracted genomic DNA from each cell subset was distributed evenly across all wells of several immunoSEQ 96-well plates, and each plate was treated as a replicate. For sorted subsets, 200 to 250 ng of genomic DNA, equivalent to 25,000 to 35,000 T cell genomes, went into each replicate PCR. The purified libraries were quantified using a Qubit 3.0 fluorometer, sized with a Bioanalyzer 2100, and then quantified again using the KAPA Library Quantification kit. Each immunoSEQ 96-well plate was sequenced on its own single-read 150-cycle Illumina NextSeq 550 flow cell. The paper's processing steps were these. Because the immunoSEQ output included only junctional sequences and no quality scores, the filtering could not be the same as the filtering used for full-length reads. Sequences were annotated with PyIR, a Python wrapper for IgBLAST v1.9, using IMGT germline references to assign V/J genes and CDR3. Reads were removed for weak V/J assignments (E-value above 1e-6), missing CDR3, stop codons, out-of-frame junctions, or ambiguous translated residues. V3J clonotypes were defined as sequences sharing an identical inferred V gene, J gene, and CDR3 amino acid sequence. To compute the percentage overlap between repertoires, the number of shared unique clonotypes was divided by the size of the smaller repertoire. Repertoire richness was assessed with RTK rarefaction, the Chao1 estimator, and Recon v2.1 estimates of unobserved clonotypes. OLGA was used to compute generation probabilities for all TCRbeta clonotypes that the gDNA method yielded from a few donors. This immuneACCESS table, as held by TCRdb, lists in-frame sequences with V and J called but not all clones. Of the missing ones, under half trace to an unresolved V gene in checked studies; the others have no known cause. The DNA was the basis for D and trimming; V, J and clone size are from that table. In all, the sample holds about 2.1 million clones, and over 85% of those were seen once. The ten largest clonotypes hold 1.5% to 2% of the sample.

Sequencing input: naive CD8+ T cells from PBMCs. The sample's cell subset or site label is to be understood as: CD45RA+CCR7+. The chain is encoded by TRBV6-5 joined to TRBJ1-2; TRBD1 is perhaps the D gene, given 6 matching bases. The TCR sequence derives from a man in his late teens or twenties in good health. Some clones in this sample may be carry-over from other donors' samples. The CDR3 sequence is CASWGGGDGYTF. The nucleotide sequence is given as TGTGCCAGCTGGGGGGGCGGAGATGGCTACACCTTC.